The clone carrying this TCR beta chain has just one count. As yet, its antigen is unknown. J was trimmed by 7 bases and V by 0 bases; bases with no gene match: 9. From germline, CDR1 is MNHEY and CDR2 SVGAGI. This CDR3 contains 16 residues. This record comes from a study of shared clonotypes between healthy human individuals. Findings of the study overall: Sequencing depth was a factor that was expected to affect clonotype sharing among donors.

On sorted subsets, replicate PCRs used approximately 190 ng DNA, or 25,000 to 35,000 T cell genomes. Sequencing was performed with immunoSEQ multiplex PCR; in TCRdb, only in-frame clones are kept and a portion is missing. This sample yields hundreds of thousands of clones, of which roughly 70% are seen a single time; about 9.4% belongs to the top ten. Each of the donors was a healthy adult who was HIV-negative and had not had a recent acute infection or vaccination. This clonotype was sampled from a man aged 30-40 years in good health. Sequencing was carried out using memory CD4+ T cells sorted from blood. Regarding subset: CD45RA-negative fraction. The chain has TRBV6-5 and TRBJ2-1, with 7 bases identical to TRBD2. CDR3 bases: TGTGCCAGCAGTTACTCGGTACTCGGGGGGAGAAATGAGCAGTTCTTC. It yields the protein CASSYSVLGGRNEQFF.